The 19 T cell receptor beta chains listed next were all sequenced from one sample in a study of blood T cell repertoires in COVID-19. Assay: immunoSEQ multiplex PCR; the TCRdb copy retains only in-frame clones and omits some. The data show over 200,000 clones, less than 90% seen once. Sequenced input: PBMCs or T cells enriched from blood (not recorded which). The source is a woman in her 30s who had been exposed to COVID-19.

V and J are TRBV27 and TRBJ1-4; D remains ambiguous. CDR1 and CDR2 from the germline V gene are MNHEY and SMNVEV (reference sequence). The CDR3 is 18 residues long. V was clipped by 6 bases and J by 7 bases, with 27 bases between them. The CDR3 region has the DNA TGTGCCAGCAGCCAAAACTCGAACCCGGGAATAGTTGGTGAAAAACTGTTTTTT. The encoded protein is CASSQNSNPGIVGEKLFF.

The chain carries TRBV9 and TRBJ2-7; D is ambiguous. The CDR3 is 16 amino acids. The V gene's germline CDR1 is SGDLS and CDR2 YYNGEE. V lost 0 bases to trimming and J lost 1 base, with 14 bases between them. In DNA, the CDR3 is TGTGCCAGCAGCGTAGGTGATGAGGTCCGATCCTACGAGCAGTACTTC. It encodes CASSVGDEVRSYEQYF.

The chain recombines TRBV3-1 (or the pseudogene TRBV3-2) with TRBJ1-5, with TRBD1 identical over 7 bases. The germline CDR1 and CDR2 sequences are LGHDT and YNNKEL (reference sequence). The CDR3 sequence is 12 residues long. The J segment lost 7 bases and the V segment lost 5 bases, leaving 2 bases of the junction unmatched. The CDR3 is CASSRGRQPQHF. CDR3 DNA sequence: TGTGCCAGCAGCAGGGGGCGCCAGCCCCAGCATTTT.

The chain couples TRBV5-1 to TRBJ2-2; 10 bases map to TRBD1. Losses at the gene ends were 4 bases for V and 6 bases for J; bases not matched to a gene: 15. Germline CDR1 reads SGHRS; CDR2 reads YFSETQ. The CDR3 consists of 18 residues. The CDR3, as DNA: TGCGCCAGCAGCCGTGTGGGGACAGGGGTGCCGGGCGCCGGGGAGCTGTTTTTT. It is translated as CASSRVGTGVPGAGELFF.

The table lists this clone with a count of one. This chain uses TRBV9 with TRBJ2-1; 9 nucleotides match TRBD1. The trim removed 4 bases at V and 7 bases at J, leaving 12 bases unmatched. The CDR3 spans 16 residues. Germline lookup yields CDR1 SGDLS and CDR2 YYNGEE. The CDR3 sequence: CASSIRTGAALNEQFF. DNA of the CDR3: TGTGCCAGCAGCATACGGACAGGGGCCGCTTTGAATGAGCAGTTCTTC.

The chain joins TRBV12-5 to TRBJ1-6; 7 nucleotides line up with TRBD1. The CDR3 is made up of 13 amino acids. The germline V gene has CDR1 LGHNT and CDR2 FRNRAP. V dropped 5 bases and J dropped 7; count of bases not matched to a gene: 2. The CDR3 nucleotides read TGTGCTAGTGGTCCGGGACAGAATTCACCCCTCCACTTT. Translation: CASGPGQNSPLHF.

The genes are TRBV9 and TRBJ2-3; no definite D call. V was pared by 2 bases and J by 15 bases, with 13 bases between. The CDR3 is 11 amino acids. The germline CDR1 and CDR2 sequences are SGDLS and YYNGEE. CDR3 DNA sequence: TGTGCCAGCAGCGTGGTAGAGTACCCTTATTTT. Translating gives CASSVVEYPYF.

The CDR3 nucleotides read TGTGCCAGCTCACCCCAAGGGGGGGCTGGCGGGGAGCTGTTTTTT. Its protein product is CASSPQGGAGGELFF. This sequence joins TRBV18 and TRBJ2-2; TRBD2 is a possible D gene (7 bases). The V end was cut by 3 bases, the J end by 7 bases, with 15 bases between. The CDR3 runs to 15 residues. The germline gives CDR1 KGHSH, CDR2 LQKENI.

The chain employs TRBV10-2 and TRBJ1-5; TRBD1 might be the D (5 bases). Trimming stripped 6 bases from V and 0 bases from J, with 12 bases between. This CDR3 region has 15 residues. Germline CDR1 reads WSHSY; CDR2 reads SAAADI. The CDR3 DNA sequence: TGCGCCAGCAGGAAGACAGCCGATAGCAATCAGCCCCAGCATTTT. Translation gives CASRKTADSNQPQHF.

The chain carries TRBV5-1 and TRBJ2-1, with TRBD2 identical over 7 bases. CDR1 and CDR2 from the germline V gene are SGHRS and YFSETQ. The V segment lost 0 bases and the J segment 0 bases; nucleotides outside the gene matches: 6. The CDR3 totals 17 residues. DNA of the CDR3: TGCGCCAGCAGCTTGGCGGTCTGGGGGGGCTCCTACAATGAGCAGTTCTTC. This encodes CASSLAVWGGSYNEQFF.

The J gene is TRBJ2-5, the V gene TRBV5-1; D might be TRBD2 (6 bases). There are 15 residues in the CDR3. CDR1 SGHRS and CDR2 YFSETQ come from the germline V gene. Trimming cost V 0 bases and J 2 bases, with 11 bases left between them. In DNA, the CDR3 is TGCGCCAGCAGCTTGGTTCCGGGGAGGCAAGAGACCCAGTACTTC. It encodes CASSLVPGRQETQYF.

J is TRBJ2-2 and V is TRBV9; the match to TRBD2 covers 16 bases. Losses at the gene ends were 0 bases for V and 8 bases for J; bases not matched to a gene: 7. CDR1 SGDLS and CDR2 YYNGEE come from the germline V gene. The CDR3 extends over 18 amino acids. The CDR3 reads CASSVGGTSGGARGELFF. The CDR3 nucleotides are TGTGCCAGCAGCGTAGGAGGGACTAGCGGGGGGGCCCGTGGGGAGCTGTTTTTT.

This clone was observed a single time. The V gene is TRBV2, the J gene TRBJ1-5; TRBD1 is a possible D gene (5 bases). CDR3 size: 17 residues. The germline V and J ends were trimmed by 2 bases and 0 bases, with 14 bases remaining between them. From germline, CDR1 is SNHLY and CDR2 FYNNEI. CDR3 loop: CASSEYIRQNSNQPQHF. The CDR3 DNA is TGTGCCAGCAGTGAATATATCCGACAGAATAGCAATCAGCCCCAGCATTTT.

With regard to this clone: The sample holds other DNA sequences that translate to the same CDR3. The CDR3, as DNA: TGCGCCAGCAGCTTCCTGGCCAATGAGCAGTTCTTC. Translating gives CASSFLANEQFF. The rearrangement links TRBV5-1 to TRBJ2-1; D ambiguous. The length of the CDR3 is 12 residues. The germline V gene has CDR1 SGHRS and CDR2 YFSETQ. Trimming left V 2 bases short and J 6 bases short, with 6 bases between. Combining the CDR3 with reference TRBV5-1 and TRBJ2-1 gives the whole variable domain KAGVTQTPRYLIKTRGQQVTLSCSPISGHRSVSWYQQTPGQGLQFLFEYFSETQRNKGNFPGRFSGRQFSNSRSEMNVSTLELGDSALYLCASSFLANEQFFGPGTRLTVL.

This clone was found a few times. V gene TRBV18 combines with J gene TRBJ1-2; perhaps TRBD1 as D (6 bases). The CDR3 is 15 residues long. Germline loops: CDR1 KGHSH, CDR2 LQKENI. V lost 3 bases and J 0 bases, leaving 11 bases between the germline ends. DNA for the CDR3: TGTGCCAGCTCACCTCGGACAGACACTAACTATGGCTACACCTTC. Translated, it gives CASSPRTDTNYGYTF.

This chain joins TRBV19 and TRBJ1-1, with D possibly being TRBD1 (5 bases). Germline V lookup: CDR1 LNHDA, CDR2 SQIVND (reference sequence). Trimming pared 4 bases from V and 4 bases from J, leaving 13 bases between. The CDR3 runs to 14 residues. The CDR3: CASSTGEGSTEAFF. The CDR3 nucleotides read TGTGCCAGTAGTACCGGGGAGGGGTCCACTGAAGCTTTCTTT.

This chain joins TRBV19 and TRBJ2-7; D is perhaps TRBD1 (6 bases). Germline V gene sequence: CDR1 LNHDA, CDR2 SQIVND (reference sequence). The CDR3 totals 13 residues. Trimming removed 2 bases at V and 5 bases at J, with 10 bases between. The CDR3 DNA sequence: TGTGCCAGTAGTATAACAGGGACCCACGAGCAGTACTTC. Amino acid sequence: CASSITGTHEQYF.

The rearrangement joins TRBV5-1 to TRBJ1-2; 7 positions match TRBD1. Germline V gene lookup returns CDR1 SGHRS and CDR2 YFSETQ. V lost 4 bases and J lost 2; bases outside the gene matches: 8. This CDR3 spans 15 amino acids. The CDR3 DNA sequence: TGCGCCAGCAGCCCTGGAGGACAGGCGAACTATGGCTACACCTTC. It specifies CASSPGGQANYGYTF.

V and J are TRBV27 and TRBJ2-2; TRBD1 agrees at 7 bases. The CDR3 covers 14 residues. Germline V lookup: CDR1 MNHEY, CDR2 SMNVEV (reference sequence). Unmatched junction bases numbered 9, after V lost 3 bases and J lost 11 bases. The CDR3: CASSFDPRDSELFF. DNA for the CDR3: TGTGCCAGCAGTTTTGACCCCCGGGACAGTGAGCTGTTTTTT.